The 3 T cell receptor beta chains in this list originate from one sample, sequenced in a study of preoperative IRX-2 immunotherapy in early breast cancer. Treatment specified: preoperative locoregional IRX-2 cytokine immunotherapy. Profiling relied on immunoSEQ multiplex PCR, and the TCRdb table lists in-frame clones only, not all of them. The sample gives 2,500 to 4,000 clones, roughly 74% of which show up once; about 8.2% is in the top ten. The sample was tumor tissue, taken after IRX-2 immunotherapy. The receptors here all came from a human donor with breast cancer.

The CDR3 coding sequence is TGTGCCAGCTCACCGCTCACTAGCGGGAGCTGGGGGGCAGATACGCAGTATTTT. Its translation is CASSPLTSGSWGADTQYF. The rearrangement uses TRBV18 and TRBJ2-3; 11 bases are a match to TRBD2. There are 18 residues in the CDR3. Germline CDR1 KGHSH, CDR2 LQKENI. V gave up 3 bases and J gave up 4 bases; unmatched junction bases: 12.

The chain couples TRBV6-8 to TRBJ1-1; no clear D. Deletions cut 5 bases from V and 4 bases from J, with 11 bases between. Per the germline V gene, CDR1 is MNHGY and CDR2 is SAAAGT. This CDR3 is 13 amino acids long. The CDR3, as DNA: TGTGCCAGCAGTCAAGGACGGGGCACTGAAGCTTTCTTT. Protein product: CASSQGRGTEAFF.

The V gene is TRBV12-5, the J gene TRBJ2-3; 7 bases are a match to TRBD1. Germline CDR1 and CDR2: LGHNT and FRNRAP. The CDR3 has 16 residues. CDR3 sequence reads: CASATQRDSGTDTQYF. The CDR3 DNA reads TGTGCCTCCGCCACCCAGAGGGACAGTGGCACAGATACGCAGTATTTT.